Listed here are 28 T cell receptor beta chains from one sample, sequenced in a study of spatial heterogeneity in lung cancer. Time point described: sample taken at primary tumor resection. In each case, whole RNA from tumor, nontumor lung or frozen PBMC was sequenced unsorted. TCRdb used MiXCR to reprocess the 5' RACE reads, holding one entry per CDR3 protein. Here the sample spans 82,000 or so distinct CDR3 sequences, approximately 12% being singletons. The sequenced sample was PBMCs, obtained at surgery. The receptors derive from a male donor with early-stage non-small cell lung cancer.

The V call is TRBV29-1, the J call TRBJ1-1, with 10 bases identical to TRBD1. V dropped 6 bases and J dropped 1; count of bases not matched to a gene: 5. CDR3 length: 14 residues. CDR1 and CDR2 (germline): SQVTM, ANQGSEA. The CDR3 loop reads CSVRTGGSNTEAFF. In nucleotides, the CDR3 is TGCAGCGTCCGGACAGGGGGATCGAACACTGAAGCTTTCTTT. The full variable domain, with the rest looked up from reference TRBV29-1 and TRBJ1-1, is SAVISQKPSRDICQRGTSLTIQCQVDSQVTMMFWYRQQPGQSLTLIATANQGSEATYESGFVIDKFPISRPNLTFSTLTVSNMSPEDSSIYLCSVRTGGSNTEAFFGQGTRLTVV.

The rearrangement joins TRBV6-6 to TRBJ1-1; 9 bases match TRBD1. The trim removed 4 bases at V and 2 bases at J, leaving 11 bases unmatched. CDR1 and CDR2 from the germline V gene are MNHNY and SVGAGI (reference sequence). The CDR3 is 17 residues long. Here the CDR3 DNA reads TGTGCCAGCAGTTCCCCGGACAGGGGAGAGATAAACACTGAAGCTTTCTTT. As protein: CASSSPDRGEINTEAFF.

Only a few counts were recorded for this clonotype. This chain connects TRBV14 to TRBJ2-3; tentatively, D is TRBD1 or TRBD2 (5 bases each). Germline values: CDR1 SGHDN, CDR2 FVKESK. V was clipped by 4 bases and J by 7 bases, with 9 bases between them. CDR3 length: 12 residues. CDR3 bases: TGTGCCAGCAGCCCCTGGGGGAATACGCAGTATTTT. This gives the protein CASSPWGNTQYF.

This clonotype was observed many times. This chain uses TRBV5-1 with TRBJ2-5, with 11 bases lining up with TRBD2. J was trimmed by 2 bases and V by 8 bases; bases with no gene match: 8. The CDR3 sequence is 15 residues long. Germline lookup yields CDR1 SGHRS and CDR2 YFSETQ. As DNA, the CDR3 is TGCGCCAGTTCACCGGGACTAGCGGATCAAGAGACCCAGTACTTC. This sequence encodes CASSPGLADQETQYF.

The CDR3 spells CASSNQGGDTGELFF. In DNA, the CDR3 is TGCGCCAGCAGCAACCAGGGGGGCGACACCGGGGAGCTGTTTTTT. V and J are TRBV5-1 and TRBJ2-2, with D possibly being TRBD1 (7 bases). CDR1 SGHRS and CDR2 YFSETQ come from the germline V gene. The CDR3 totals 15 residues. V lost 4 bases to trimming and J lost 3 bases, with 13 bases between them.

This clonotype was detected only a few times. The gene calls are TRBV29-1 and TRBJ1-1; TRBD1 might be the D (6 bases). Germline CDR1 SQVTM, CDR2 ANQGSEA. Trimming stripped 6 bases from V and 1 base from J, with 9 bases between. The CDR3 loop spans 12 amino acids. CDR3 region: CSVLTGNTEAFF. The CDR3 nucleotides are TGCAGCGTGTTGACAGGGAACACTGAAGCTTTCTTT.

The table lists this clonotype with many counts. The CDR3 nucleotides are TGTGCCAGCAGCTTAGAAACTAGCGGGGACAATGAGCAGTTCTTC. Residues: CASSLETSGDNEQFF. The V gene is TRBV11-2, the J gene TRBJ2-1; TRBD2 agrees at 10 bases. Germline loops: CDR1 SGHAT, CDR2 FQNNGV. Trimming at V came to 0 bases and at J to 5 bases, leaving 1 base not matched to a gene. This CDR3 region has 15 residues. Combining the CDR3 with reference TRBV11-2 and TRBJ2-1 gives the whole variable domain EAGVAQSPRYKIIEKRQSVAFWCNPISGHATLYWYQQILGQGPKLLIQFQNNGVVDDSQLPKDRFSAERLKGVDSTLKIQPAKLEDSAVYLCASSLETSGDNEQFFGPGTRLTVL.

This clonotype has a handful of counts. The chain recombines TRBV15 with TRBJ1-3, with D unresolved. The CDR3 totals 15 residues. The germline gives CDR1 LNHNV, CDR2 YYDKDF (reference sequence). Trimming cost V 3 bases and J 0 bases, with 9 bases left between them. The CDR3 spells CATSSPHSSGNTIYF. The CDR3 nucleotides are TGTGCCACCAGCAGCCCCCATAGCTCTGGAAACACCATATATTTT.

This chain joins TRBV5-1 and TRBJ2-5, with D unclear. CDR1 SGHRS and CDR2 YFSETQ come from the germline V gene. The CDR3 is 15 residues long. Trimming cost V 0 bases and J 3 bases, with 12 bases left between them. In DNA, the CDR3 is TGCGCCAGCAGCTTGGGCGGCCAGCAGAAAGAGACCCAGTACTTC. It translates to CASSLGGQQKETQYF.

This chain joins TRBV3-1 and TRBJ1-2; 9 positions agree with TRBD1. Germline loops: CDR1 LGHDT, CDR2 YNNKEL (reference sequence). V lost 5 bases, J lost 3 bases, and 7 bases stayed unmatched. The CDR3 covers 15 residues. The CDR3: CASSSRTGADYGYTF. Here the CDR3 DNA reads TGTGCCAGCAGCTCCCGGACAGGGGCGGACTATGGCTACACCTTC.

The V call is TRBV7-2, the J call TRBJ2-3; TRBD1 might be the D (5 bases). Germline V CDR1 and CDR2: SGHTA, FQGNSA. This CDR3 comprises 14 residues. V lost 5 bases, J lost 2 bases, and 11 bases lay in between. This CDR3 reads CASSIDSYTDTQYF. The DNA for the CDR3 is TGTGCCAGCAGCATAGACAGCTACACAGATACGCAGTATTTT. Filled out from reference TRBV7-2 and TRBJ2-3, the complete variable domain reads GAGVSQSPSNKVTEKGKDVELRCDPISGHTALYWYRQSLGQGLEFLIYFQGNSAPDKSGLPSDRFSAERTGGSVSTLTIQRTQQEDSAVYLCASSIDSYTDTQYFGPGTRLTVL.

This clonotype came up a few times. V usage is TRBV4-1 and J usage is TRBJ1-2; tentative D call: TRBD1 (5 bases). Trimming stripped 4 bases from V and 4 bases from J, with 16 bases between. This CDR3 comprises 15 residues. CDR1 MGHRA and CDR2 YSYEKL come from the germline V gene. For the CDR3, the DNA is TGCGCCAGCAGCCCAAACCCCAGGGAAGGCTATGGCTACACCTTC. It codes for CASSPNPREGYGYTF.

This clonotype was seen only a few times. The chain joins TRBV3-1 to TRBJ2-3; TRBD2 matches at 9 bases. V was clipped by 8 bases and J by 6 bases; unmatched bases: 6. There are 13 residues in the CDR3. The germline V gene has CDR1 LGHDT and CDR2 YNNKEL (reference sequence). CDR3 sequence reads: CASDNSGSDTQYF. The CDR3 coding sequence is TGTGCCAGCGACAATAGCGGGAGCGATACGCAGTATTTT.

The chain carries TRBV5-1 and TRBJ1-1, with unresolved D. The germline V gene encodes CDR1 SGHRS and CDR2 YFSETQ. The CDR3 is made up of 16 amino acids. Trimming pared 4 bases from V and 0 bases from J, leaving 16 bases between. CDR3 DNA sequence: TGCGCCAGCAGCAGGGATGGACTCTTAATGAACACTGAAGCTTTCTTT. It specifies CASSRDGLLMNTEAFF.

The CDR3 nucleotides are TGTGCCAGCAGTGCCGGGAGGGACCATGAAAAACTGTTTTTT. Residues: CASSAGRDHEKLFF. The rearrangement uses TRBV6-2 or TRBV6-3 and TRBJ1-4; D may be TRBD1 (5 bases). The CDR3 covers 14 residues. V shed 5 bases and J shed 6 bases, with 13 bases lying between them. Germline CDR1 MNHEY, CDR2 SVGEGT.

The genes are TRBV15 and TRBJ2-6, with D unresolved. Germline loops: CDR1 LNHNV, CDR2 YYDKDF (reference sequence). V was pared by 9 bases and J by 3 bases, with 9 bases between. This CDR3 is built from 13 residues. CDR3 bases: TGTGCCACTGCTCTGGTTGGGGCCAACGTCCTGACTTTC. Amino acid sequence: CATALVGANVLTF.

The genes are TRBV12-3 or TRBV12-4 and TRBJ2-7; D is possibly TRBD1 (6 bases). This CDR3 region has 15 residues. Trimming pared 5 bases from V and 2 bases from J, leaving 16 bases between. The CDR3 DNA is TGTGCCAGCAGTCCCCCAATCAGGGGTCCCTACGAGCAGTACTTC. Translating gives CASSPPIRGPYEQYF.

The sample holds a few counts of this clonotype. The CDR3 region is CSVEGTSGAHTGELFF. For the CDR3, the DNA is TGCAGCGTTGAGGGGACTAGCGGAGCCCACACCGGGGAGCTGTTTTTT. This chain links TRBV29-1 with TRBJ2-2; 11 bases agree with TRBD2. The germline V gene has CDR1 SQVTM and CDR2 ANQGSEA. CDR3 length equals 16 residues. Unmatched junction bases numbered 6, after V lost 3 bases and J lost 3 bases.

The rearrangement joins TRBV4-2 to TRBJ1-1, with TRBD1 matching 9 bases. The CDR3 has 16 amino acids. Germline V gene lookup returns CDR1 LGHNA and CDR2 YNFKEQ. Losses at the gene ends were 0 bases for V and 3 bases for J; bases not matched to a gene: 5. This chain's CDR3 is CASSQEGTGLDTEAFF. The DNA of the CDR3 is TGTGCCAGCAGCCAAGAGGGGACAGGGCTGGACACTGAAGCTTTCTTT.

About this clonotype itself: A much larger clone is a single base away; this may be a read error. The CDR3 loop reads CSARVRDGVNYGYTF. Here the CDR3 DNA reads TGCAGTGCTAGAGTTAGAGACGGGGTCAATTATGGCTACACCTTC. The chain joins TRBV20-1 to TRBJ1-2, with unresolved D. This CDR3 spans 15 amino acids. CDR1 is DFQATT and CDR2 is SNEGSKA in the germline V gene (reference sequence). The V end lost 1 base, the J end lost 5 bases, and 17 bases lay between the germline ends.

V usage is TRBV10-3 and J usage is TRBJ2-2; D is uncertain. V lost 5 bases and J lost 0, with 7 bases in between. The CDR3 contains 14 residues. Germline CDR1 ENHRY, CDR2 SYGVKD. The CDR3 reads CAISWTANTGELFF. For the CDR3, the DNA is TGTGCCATCAGTTGGACCGCGAACACCGGGGAGCTGTTTTTT.

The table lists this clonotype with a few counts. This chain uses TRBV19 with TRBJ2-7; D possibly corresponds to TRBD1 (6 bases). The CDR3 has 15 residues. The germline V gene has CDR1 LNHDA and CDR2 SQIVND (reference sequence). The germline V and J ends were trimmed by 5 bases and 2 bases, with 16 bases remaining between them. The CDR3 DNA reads TGTGCCAGTAGTCCCCGTCAGGGGCAGGCCTACGAGCAGTACTTC. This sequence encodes CASSPRQGQAYEQYF.

CDR3 bases: TGTGCCTACCGGGACATGGGCACAGATACGCAGTATTTT. Translation gives CAYRDMGTDTQYF. The genes are TRBV6-2 or TRBV6-3 and TRBJ2-3; D might be TRBD1 (6 bases). CDR1 is MNHEY, CDR2 SVGEGT, per germline. The V end was cut by 11 bases, the J end by 1 base, with 13 bases between. There are 13 residues in the CDR3.

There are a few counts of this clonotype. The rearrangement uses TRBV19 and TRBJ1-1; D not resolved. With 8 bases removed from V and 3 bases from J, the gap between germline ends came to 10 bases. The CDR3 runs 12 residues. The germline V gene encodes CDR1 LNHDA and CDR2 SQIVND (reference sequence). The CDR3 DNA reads TGTGCCAGTTCGGGCAGTTACACTGAAGCTTTCTTT. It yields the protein CASSGSYTEAFF. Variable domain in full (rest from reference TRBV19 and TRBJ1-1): DGGITQSPKYLFRKEGQNVTLSCEQNLNHDAMYWYRQDPGQGLRLIYYSQIVNDFQKGDIAEGYSVSREKKESFPLTVTSAQKNPTAFYLCASSGSYTEAFFGQGTRLTVV.

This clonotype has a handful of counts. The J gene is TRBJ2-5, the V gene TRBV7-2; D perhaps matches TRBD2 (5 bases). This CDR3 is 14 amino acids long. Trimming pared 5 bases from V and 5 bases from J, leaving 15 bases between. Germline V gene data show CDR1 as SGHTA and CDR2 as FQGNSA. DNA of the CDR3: TGTGCCAGCAGCCTCGTGCGGGCTGGGGAGACCCAGTACTTC. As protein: CASSLVRAGETQYF.

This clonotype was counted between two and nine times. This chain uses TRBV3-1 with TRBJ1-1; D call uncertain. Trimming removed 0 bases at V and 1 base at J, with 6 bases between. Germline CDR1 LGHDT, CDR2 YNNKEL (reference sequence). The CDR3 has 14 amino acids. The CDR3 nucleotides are TGTGCCAGCAGCCAAGACAGCAGGAACACTGAAGCTTTCTTT. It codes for CASSQDSRNTEAFF.

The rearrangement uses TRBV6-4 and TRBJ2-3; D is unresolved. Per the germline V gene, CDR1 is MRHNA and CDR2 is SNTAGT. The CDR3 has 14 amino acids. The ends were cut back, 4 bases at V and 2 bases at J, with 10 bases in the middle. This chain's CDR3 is CASSAGDDTDTQYF. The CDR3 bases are TGTGCCAGCAGTGCCGGCGACGACACAGATACGCAGTATTTT.

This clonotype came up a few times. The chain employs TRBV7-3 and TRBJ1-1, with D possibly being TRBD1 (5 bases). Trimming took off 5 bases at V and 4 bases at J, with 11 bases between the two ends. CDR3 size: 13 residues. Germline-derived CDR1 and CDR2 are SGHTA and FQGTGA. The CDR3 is CASSNRQGTEAFF. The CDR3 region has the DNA TGTGCCAGCAGCAACCGGCAGGGCACTGAAGCTTTCTTT.